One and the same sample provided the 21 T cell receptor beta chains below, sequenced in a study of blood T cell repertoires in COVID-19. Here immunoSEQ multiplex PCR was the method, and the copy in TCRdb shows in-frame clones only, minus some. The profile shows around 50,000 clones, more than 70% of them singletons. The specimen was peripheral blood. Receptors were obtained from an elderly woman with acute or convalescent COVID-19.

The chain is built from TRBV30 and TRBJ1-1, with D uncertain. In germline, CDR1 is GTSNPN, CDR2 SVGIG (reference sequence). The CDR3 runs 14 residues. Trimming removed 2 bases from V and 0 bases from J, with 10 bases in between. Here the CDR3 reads CAWSLSGVNTEAFF. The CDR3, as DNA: TGTGCCTGGAGTCTCTCGGGAGTGAACACTGAAGCTTTCTTT.

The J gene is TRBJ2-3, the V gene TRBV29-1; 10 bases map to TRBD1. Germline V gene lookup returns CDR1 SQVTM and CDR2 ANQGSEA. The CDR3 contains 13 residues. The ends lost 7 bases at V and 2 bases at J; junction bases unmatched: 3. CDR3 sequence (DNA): TGCAGCGGGAGACAGGGGGCCACAGATACGCAGTATTTT. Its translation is CSGRQGATDTQYF.

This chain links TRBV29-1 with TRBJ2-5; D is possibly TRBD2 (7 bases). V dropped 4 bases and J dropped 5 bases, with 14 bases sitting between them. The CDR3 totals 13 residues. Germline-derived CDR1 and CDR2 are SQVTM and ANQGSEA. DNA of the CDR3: TGCAGCGTTGGGTCGGGGGGCCATGAGACCCAGTACTTC. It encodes CSVGSGGHETQYF.

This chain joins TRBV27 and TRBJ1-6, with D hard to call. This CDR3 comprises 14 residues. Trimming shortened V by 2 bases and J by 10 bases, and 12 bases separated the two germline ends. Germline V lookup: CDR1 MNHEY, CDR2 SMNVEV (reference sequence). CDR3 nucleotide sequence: TGTGCCAGCAGTTTACCCCAGAGAGGATCACCCCTCCACTTT. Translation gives CASSLPQRGSPLHF.

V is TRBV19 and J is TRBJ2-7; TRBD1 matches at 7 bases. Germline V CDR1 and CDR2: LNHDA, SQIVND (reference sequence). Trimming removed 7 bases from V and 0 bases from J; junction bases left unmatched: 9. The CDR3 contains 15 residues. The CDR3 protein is CASTPSDRSSYEQYF. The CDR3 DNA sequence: TGTGCCAGTACCCCGTCGGACAGGAGCTCCTACGAGCAGTACTTC. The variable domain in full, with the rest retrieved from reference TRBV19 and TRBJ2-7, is DGGITQSPKYLFRKEGQNVTLSCEQNLNHDAMYWYRQDPGQGLRLIYYSQIVNDFQKGDIAEGYSVSREKKESFPLTVTSAQKNPTAFYLCASTPSDRSSYEQYFGPGTRLTVT.

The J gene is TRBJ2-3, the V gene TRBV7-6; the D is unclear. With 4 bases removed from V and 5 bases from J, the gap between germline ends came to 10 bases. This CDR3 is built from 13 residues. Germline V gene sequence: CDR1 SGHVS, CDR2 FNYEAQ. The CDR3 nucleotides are TGTGCCAGCAGCTACGACTTCCGAGATACGCAGTATTTT. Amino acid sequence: CASSYDFRDTQYF.

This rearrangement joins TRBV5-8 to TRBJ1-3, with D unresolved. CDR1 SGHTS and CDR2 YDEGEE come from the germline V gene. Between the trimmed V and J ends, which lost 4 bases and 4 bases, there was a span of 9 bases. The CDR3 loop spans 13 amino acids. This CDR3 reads CASSATRGNTIYF. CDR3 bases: TGTGCCAGCAGCGCAACCAGGGGAAACACCATATATTTT.

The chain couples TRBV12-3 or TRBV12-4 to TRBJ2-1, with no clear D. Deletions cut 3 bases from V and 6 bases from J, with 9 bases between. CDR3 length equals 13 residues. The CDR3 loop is CASSLLLTNEQFF. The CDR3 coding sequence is TGTGCCAGCAGTTTGTTACTTACCAATGAGCAGTTCTTC.

CDR3 sequence: CASSPGTGSSPLHF. The CDR3 DNA follows: TGTGCCAGCAGCCCGGGGACAGGGTCTTCACCCCTCCACTTT. This chain connects TRBV11-3 to TRBJ1-6; 9 nucleotides align to TRBD1. Germline-derived CDR1 and CDR2 are SGHNT and YENEEA. V was pared by 5 bases and J by 9 bases, with 5 bases of the junction left unmatched. There are 14 residues in the CDR3.

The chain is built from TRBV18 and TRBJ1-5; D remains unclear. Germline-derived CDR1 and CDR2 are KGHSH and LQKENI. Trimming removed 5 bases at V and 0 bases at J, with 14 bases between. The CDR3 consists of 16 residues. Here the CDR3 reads CASSSNSLYSNQPQHF. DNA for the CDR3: TGTGCCAGCTCATCAAACTCACTGTATAGCAATCAGCCCCAGCATTTT.

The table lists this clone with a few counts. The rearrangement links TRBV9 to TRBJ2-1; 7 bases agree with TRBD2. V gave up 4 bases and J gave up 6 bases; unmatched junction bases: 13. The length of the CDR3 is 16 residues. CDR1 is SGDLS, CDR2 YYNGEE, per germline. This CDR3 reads CASSPRRAGNANEQFF. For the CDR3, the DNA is TGTGCCAGCAGCCCCCGTCGAGCGGGAAATGCCAATGAGCAGTTCTTC.

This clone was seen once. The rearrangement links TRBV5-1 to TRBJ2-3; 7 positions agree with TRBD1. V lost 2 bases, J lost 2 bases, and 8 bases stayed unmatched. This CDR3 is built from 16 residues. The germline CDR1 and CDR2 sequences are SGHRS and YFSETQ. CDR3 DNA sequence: TGCGCCAGCAGCTTAGGGACAGCACTTAACACAGATACGCAGTATTTT. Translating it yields CASSLGTALNTDTQYF.

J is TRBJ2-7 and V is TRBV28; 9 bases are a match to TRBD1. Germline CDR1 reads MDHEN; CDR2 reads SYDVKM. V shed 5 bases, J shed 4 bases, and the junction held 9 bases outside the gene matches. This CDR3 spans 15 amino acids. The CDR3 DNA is TGTGCCAGCAGTCCTGGCCGGGGACAGGGTTACGAGCAGTACTTC. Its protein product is CASSPGRGQGYEQYF.

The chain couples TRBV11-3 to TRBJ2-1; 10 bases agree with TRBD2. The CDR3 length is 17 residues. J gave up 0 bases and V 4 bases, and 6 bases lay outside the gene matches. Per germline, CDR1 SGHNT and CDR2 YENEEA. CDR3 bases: TGTGCCAGCAGCTCGGGACCTAGCGGGAGCTCCTACAATGAGCAGTTCTTC. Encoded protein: CASSSGPSGSSYNEQFF.

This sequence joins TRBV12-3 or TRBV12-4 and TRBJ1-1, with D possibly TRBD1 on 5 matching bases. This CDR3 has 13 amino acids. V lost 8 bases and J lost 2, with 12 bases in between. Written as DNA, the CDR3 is TGTGCCAGCCACCTCGGGGGAAACACTGAAGCTTTCTTT. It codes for CASHLGGNTEAFF.

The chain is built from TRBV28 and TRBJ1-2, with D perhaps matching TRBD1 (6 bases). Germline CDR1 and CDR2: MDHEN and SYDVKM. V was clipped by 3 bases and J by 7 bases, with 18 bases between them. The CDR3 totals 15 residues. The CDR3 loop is CASSFRQALGSGYTF. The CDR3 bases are TGTGCCAGCAGTTTTCGACAGGCCCTAGGGAGTGGCTACACCTTC.

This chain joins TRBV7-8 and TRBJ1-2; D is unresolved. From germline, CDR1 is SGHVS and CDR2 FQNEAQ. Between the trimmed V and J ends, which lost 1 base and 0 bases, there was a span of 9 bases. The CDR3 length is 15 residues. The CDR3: CASSLDSRANYGYTF. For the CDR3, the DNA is TGTGCCAGCAGCTTAGACAGCCGAGCTAACTATGGCTACACCTTC.

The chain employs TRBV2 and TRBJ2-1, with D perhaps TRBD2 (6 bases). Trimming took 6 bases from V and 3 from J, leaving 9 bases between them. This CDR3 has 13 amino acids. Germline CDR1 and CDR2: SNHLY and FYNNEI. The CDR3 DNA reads TGTGCCAGCAGGCGGGAACACTACAATGAGCAGTTCTTC. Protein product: CASRREHYNEQFF.

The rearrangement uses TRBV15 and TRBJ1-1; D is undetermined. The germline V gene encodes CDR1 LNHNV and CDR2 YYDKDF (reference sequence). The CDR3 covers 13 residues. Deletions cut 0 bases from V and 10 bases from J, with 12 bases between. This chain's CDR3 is CATSRDSRKLAFF. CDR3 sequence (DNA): TGTGCCACCAGCAGAGATTCCAGGAAACTAGCTTTCTTT. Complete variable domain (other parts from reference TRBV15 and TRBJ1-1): DAMVIQNPRYQVTQFGKPVTLSCSQTLNHNVMYWYQQKSSQAPKLLFHYYDKDFNNEADTPDNFQSRRPNTSFCFLDIRSPGLGDTAMYLCATSRDSRKLAFFGQGTRLTVV.

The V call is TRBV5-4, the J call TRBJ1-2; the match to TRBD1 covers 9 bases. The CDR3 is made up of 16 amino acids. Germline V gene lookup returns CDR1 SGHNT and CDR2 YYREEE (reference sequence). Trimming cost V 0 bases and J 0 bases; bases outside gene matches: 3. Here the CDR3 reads CASSLGDRVANYGYTF. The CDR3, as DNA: TGTGCCAGCAGCTTGGGGGACAGGGTAGCTAACTATGGCTACACCTTC.

The DNA of the CDR3 is TGCGCCAGCAAATCGACAGGGTGGCGTGAAAAACTGTTTTTT. Amino acid sequence: CASKSTGWREKLFF. The rearrangement joins TRBV10-2 to TRBJ1-4; 7 bases map to TRBD1. Germline loops: CDR1 WSHSY, CDR2 SAAADI. The CDR3 consists of 14 residues. J lost 7 bases, V lost 7 bases, and 9 bases had no gene match.